This note documents a single T cell receptor beta chain sequence. RNA transcripts were the template for amplifying TCR beta CDR3 regions. The study used the HTBI primer set for a first-round RT-PCR of the TCR CDR3. TCRdb passed the multiplex PCR reads through MiXCR, listing each CDR3 protein once. The table records roughly 330,000 distinct CDR3 sequences, roughly 15% of them present only once. This record comes from a study of T cells in Graves' hyperthyroidism and ophthalmopathy. Looking at the study overall: Initial diagnosis, before any treatment, was when peripheral blood was collected.

Stable disease denoted Graves' hyperthyroidism without ophthalmopathy progression within 18 months. Newly diagnosed patients aged 18 to 65 had hyperthyroidism of under 2 months' duration. V lost 8 bases, J lost 7 bases, and 13 bases stayed unmatched. The length of the CDR3 is 15 residues. Germline-derived CDR1 and CDR2 are SNHLY and FYNNEI. Sequencing was carried out using blood. This chain links TRBV2 with TRBJ1-2; 10 nucleotides match TRBD1. The sequence was obtained from a man under 40 with Graves' hyperthyroidism. CDR3 region: CASRPRDRGFSGYTF. The CDR3 DNA reads TGTGCCAGCCGGCCCCGGGACAGGGGTTTCTCTGGCTACACCTTC.